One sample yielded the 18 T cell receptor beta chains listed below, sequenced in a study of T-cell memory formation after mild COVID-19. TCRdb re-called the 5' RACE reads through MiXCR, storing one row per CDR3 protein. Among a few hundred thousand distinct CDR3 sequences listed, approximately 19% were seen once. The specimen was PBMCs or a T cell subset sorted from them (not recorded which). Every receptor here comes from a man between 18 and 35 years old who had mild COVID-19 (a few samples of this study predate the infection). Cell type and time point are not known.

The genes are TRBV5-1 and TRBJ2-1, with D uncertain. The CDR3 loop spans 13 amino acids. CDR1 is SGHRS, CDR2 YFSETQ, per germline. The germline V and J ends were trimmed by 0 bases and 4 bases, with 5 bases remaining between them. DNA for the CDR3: TGCGCCAGCAGCTTGGAAAATTACAATGAGCAGTTCTTC. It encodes CASSLENYNEQFF.

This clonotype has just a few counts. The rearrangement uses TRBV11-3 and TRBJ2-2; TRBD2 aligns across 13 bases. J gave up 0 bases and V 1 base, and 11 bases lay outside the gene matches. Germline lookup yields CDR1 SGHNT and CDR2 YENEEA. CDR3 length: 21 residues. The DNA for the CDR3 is TGTGCCAGCAGCTTAGCCATAGGAGGACTAGCGGGGGCGTCGAACACCGGGGAGCTGTTTTTT. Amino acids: CASSLAIGGLAGASNTGELFF.

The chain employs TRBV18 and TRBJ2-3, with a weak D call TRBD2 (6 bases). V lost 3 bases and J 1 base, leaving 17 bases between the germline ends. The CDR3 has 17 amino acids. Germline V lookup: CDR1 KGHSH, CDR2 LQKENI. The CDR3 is CASSPPLQRAGTDTQYF. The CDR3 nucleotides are TGTGCCAGCTCACCCCCCCTTCAGCGGGCAGGCACAGATACGCAGTATTTT.

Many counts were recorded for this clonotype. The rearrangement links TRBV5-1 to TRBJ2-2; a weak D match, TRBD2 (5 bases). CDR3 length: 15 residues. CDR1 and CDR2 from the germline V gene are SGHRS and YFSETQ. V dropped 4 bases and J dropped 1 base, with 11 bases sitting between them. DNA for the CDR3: TGCGCCAGCAGCCTTGACGGGGAGAACACCGGGGAGCTGTTTTTT. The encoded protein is CASSLDGENTGELFF.

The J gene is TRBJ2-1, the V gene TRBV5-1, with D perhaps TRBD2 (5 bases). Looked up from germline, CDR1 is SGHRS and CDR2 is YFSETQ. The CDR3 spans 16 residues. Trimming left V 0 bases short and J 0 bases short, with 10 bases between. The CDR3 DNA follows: TGCGCCAGCAGCTTGGACCCGGGGATCTCCTACAATGAGCAGTTCTTC. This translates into CASSLDPGISYNEQFF.

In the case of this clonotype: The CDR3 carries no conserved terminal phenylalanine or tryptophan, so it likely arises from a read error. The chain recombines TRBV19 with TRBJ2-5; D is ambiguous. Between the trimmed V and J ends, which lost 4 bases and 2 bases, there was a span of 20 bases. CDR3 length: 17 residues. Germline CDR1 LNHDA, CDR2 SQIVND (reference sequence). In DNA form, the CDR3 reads TGTGCCAGTAGTAACACACCCTACCGGACCGGACAAGAGACCCAGTACTTA. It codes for CASSNTPYRTGQETQYL.

The chain's CDR3 is CASSQRDGIYNEQFF. The CDR3 DNA follows: TGTGCCAGCAGCCAGCGGGACGGAATCTACAATGAGCAGTTCTTC. The chain links TRBV7-9 to TRBJ2-1; 7 nucleotides line up with TRBD2. V was clipped by 5 bases and J by 3 bases; unmatched bases: 7. The CDR3 loop spans 15 amino acids. Germline V gene lookup returns CDR1 SEHNR and CDR2 FQNEAQ (reference sequence). Variable domain in full (rest from reference TRBV7-9 and TRBJ2-1): DTGVSQNPRHKITKRGQNVTFRCDPISEHNRLYWYRQTLGQGPEFLTYFQNEAQLEKSRLLSDRFSAERPKGSFSTLEIQRTEQGDSAMYLCASSQRDGIYNEQFFGPGTRLTVL.

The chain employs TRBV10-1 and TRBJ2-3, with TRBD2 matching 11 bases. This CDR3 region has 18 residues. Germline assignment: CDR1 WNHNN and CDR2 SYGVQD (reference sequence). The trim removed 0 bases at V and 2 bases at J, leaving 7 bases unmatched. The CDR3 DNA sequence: TGCGCCAGCAGTGAGTCTAAGGGACTAGCGGTAGTCACAGATACGCAGTATTTT. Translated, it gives CASSESKGLAVVTDTQYF.

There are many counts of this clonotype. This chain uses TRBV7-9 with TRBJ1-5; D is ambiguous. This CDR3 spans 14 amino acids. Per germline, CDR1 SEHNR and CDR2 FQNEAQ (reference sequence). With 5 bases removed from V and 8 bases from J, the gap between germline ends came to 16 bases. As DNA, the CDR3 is TGTGCCAGCAGCCGTCCTGAGGGTTCGGAGCCCCAGCATTTT. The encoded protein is CASSRPEGSEPQHF.

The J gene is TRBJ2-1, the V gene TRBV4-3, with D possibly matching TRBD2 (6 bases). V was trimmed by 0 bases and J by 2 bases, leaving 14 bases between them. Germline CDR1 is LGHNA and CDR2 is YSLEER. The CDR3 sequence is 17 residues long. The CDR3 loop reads CASSQERYGGPYNEQFF. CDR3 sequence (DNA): TGCGCCAGCAGCCAAGAGAGGTACGGGGGACCCTACAATGAGCAGTTCTTC.

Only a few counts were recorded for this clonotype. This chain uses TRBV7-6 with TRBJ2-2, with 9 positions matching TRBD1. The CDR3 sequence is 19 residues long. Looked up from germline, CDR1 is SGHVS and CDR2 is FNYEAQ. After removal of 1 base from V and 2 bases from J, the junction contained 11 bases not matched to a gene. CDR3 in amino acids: CASSLGNLGTGINTGELFF. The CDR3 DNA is TGTGCCAGCAGCTTAGGAAATCTCGGGACAGGGATTAACACCGGGGAGCTGTTTTTT.

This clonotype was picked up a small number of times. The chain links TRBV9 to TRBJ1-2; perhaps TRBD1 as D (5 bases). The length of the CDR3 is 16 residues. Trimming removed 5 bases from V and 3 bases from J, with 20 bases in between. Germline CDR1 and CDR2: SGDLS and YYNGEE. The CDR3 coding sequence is TGTGCCAGCAGTGTCACTGGAAGTATGGGGGACTATGGCTACACCTTC. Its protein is CASSVTGSMGDYGYTF.

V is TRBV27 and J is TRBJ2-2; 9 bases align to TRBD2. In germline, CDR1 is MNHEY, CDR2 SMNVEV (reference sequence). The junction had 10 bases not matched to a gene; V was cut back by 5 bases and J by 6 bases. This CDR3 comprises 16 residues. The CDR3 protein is CASSPIEAGGPGELFF. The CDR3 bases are TGTGCCAGCAGTCCGATAGAAGCGGGGGGACCCGGGGAGCTGTTTTTT.

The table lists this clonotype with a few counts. The CDR3 spells CASSLANRVVDQPQHF. In nucleotides, the CDR3 is TGTGCCAGCAGCTTAGCGAACAGGGTGGTGGATCAGCCCCAGCATTTT. This chain connects TRBV7-8 to TRBJ1-5; TRBD1 is a possible D gene (6 bases). Germline loops: CDR1 SGHVS, CDR2 FQNEAQ. The CDR3 extends over 16 amino acids. Deletions cut 0 bases from V and 5 bases from J, with 14 bases between. The full variable domain, completed using reference TRBV7-8 and TRBJ1-5, is GAGVSQSPRYKVAKRGQDVALRCDPISGHVSLFWYQQALGQGPEFLTYFQNEAQLDKSGLPSDRFFAERPEGSVSTLKIQRTQQEDSAVYLCASSLANRVVDQPQHFGDGTRLSIL.

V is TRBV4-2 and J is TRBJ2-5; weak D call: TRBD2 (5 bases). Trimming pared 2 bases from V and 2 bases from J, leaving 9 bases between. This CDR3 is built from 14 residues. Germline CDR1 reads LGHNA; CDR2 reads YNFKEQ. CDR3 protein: CASSQRSGQETQYF. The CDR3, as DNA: TGTGCCAGCAGCCAAAGAAGCGGTCAAGAGACCCAGTACTTC.

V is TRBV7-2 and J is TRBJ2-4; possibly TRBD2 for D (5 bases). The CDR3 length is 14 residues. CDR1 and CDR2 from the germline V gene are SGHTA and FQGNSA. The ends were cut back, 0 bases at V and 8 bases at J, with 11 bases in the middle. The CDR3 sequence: CASSLAPGSDIQYF. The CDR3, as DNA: TGTGCCAGCAGCTTAGCCCCGGGGTCGGACATTCAGTACTTC.

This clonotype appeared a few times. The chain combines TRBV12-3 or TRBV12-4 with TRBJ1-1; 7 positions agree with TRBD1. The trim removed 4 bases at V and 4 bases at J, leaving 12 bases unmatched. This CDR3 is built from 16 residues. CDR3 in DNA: TGTGCCAGCAGTTCGGGACAGCCATCGGCGGGCACTGAAGCTTTCTTT. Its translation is CASSSGQPSAGTEAFF.

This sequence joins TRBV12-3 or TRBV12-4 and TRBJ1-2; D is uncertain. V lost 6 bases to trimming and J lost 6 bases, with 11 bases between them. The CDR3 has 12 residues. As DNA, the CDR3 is TGTGCCAGCAGCACATCTTGGGATGGCTACACCTTC. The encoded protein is CASSTSWDGYTF.